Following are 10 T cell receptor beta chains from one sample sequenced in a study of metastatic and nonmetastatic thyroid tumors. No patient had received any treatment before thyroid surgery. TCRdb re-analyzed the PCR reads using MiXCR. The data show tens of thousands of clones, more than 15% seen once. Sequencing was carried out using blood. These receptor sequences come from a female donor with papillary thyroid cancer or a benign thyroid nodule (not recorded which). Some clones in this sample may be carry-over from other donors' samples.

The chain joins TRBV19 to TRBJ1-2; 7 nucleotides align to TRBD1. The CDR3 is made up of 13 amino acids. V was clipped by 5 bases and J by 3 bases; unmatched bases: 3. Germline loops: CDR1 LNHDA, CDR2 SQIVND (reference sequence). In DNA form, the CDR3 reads TGTGCCAGTAGTGACAGGGCCCACTATGGCTACACCTTC. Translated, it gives CASSDRAHYGYTF.

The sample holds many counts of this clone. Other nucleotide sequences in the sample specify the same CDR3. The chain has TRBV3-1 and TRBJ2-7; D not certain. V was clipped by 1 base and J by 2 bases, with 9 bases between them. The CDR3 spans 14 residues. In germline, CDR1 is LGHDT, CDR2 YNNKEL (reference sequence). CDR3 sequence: CASSQGAPAYEQYF. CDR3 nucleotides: TGTGCCAGCAGCCAAGGGGCTCCAGCCTACGAGCAGTACTTC.

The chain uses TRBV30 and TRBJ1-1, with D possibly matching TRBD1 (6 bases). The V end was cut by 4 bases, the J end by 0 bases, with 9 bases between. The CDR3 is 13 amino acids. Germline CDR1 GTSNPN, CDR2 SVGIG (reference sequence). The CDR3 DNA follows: TGTGCCTGGAACGGACAGTTGAACACTGAAGCTTTCTTT. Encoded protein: CAWNGQLNTEAFF.

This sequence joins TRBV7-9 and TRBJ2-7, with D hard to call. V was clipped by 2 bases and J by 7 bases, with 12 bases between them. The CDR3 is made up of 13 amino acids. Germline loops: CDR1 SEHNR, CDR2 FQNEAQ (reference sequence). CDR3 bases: TGTGCCAGCAGCTTATACGGCCCTAGGGAGCAGTACTTC. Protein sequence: CASSLYGPREQYF.

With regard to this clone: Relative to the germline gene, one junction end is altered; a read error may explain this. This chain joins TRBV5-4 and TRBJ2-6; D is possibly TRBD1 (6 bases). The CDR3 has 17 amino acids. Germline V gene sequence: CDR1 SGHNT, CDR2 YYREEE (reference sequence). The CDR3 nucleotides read TGTGCCAGCAGCTTCACAGGGTCCGGCACTGGGGCCAACTTCCTGACTTTC. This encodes CASSFTGSGTGANFLTF.

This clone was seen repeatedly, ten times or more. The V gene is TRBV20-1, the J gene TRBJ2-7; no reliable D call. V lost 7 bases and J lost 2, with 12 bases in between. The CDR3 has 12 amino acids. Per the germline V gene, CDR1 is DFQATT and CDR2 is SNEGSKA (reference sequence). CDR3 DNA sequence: TGCAGTGGCTCGGGTGGACCCTACGAGCAGTACTTC. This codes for CSGSGGPYEQYF.

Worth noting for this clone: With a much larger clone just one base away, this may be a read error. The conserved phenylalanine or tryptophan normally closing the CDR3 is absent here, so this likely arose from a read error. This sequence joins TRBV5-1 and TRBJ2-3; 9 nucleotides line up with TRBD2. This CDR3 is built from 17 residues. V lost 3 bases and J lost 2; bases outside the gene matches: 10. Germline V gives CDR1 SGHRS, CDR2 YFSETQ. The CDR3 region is CASSSALGTSITDTQYS. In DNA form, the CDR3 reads TGCGCCAGCAGCTCGGCCTTAGGGACTAGCATCACAGATACGCAGTATTCT.

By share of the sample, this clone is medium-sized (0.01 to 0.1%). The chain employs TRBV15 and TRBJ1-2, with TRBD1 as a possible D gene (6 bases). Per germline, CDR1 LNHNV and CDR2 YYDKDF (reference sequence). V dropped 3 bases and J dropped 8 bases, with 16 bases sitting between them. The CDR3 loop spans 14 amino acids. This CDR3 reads CATSRVQGYEGYTF. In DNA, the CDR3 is TGTGCCACCAGCAGGGTCCAGGGGTATGAGGGCTACACCTTC.

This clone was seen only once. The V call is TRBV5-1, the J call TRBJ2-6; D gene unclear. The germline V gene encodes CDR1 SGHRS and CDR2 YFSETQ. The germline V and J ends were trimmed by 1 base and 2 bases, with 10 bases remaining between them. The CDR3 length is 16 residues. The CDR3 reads CASSLLLGAGANVLTF. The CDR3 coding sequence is TGCGCCAGCAGCTTGCTACTGGGTGCTGGGGCCAACGTCCTGACTTTC.

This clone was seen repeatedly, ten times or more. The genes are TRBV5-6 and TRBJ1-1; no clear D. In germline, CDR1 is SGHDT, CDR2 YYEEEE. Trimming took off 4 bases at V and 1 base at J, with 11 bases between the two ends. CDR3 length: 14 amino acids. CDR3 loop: CASSAGRKNTEAFF. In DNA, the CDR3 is TGTGCCAGCAGCGCGGGCAGAAAGAACACTGAAGCTTTCTTT.